This entry lists 3 T cell receptor beta chains sequenced from one sample in a study of T cell responses to AZD1222 COVID-19 vaccine. Sequencing used immunoSEQ multiplex PCR; TCRdb keeps in-frame clones, though not all of them. Among fewer than 110,000 clones listed, around 92% were seen once. The sequences come from peripheral blood, collected on day 0 of AZD1222 vaccination. The receptors shown here come from an adult in good health.

Here the CDR3 DNA reads TGTGCCAGCAGCTCCCGGGTCGATAATGAAAAACTGTTTTTT. Translating gives CASSSRVDNEKLFF. The V gene is TRBV7-2, the J gene TRBJ1-4; D unclear. Trimming shortened V by 4 bases and J by 4 bases, and 10 bases separated the two germline ends. Germline values: CDR1 SGHTA, CDR2 FQGNSA. The CDR3 has 14 residues.

This clone showed up just a few times. This rearrangement joins TRBV5-1 to TRBJ2-1; weak D call: TRBD2 (5 bases). CDR1 and CDR2 (germline): SGHRS, YFSETQ. The CDR3 loop spans 14 amino acids. Deletions cut 3 bases from V and 9 bases from J, with 16 bases between. CDR3: CASSWTPEVSEQFF. As DNA, the CDR3 is TGCGCCAGCAGCTGGACCCCGGAGGTCAGTGAGCAGTTCTTC. Variable domain in full (rest from reference TRBV5-1 and TRBJ2-1): KAGVTQTPRYLIKTRGQQVTLSCSPISGHRSVSWYQQTPGQGLQFLFEYFSETQRNKGNFPGRFSGRQFSNSRSEMNVSTLELGDSALYLCASSWTPEVSEQFFGPGTRLTVL.

The rearrangement links TRBV2 to TRBJ1-3; D is unresolved. Per germline, CDR1 SNHLY and CDR2 FYNNEI. The CDR3 loop spans 14 amino acids. With 5 bases removed from V and 7 bases from J, the gap between germline ends came to 15 bases. CDR3 nucleotide sequence: TGTGCCAGCAGTCGACAAGGGTCAGAGAACACCATATATTTT. Translation: CASSRQGSENTIYF.